This T cell receptor beta chain stems from a study of T cell clones after liver transplantation. The study's findings and limits: Small, mixed patient groups and varying post-transplant times limit these conclusions.

The count of this clone is one. The antigen remains undetermined. Libraries were prepared by immunoSEQ multiplex PCR; TCRdb keeps only in-frame clonotypes and omits some of them. In the table there are tens of thousands of clones, about 82% of which are singletons. This material consisted of CD4+ T cells from blood, taken around 42 months after liver transplant. This TCR came from a human patient who received a liver transplant. Some T cells could come from the graft donor.

In DNA form, the CDR3 reads TGTGCCAGCAGCCCCGACAGGGTCGGGATTTACACAGATACGCAGTATTTT. Protein: CASSPDRVGIYTDTQYF. This sequence joins TRBV5-8 and TRBJ2-3; TRBD1 matches at 7 bases. Germline assignment: CDR1 SGHTS and CDR2 YDEGEE. The CDR3 runs 17 residues. V gave up 4 bases and J gave up 2 bases; unmatched junction bases: 13.